Following are 6 T cell receptor beta chains from one sample sequenced in a study of blood T cell repertoires in COVID-19. Produced via immunoSEQ multiplex PCR; TCRdb's table is partial and in-frame only. The sample lists 250,000 or so clones; 75% to 90% were seen once. The specimen was peripheral blood. The receptors come from a woman aged 40 to 55 who had recovered from COVID-19.

The chain couples TRBV2 to TRBJ2-3; D uncertain. V shed 3 bases and J shed 2 bases, with 9 bases lying between them. The CDR3 extends over 14 amino acids. In germline, CDR1 is SNHLY, CDR2 FYNNEI. CDR3 amino acids: CASSDDTLTDTQYF. Here the CDR3 DNA reads TGTGCCAGCAGTGATGACACACTCACAGATACGCAGTATTTT.

The chain recombines TRBV7-9 with TRBJ2-3; TRBD2 matches 9 bases. V was pared by 8 bases and J by 5 bases, with 5 bases of the junction left unmatched. The CDR3 is 13 residues long. Germline V gene data show CDR1 as SEHNR and CDR2 as FQNEAQ (reference sequence). DNA for the CDR3: TGTGCCAGCGGGAATAGCGGGGGAGATACGCAGTATTTT. Translating it yields CASGNSGGDTQYF.

In this sample, this clone turned up once. The chain carries TRBV30 and TRBJ2-3, with TRBD2 matching over 7 bases. The CDR3 consists of 15 residues. Trimming removed 2 bases from V and 2 bases from J; junction bases left unmatched: 7. Germline V gene lookup returns CDR1 GTSNPN and CDR2 SVGIG (reference sequence). In DNA form, the CDR3 reads TGTGCCTGGAGTATGGGCGGGGGATACACAGATACGCAGTATTTT. Its translation: CAWSMGGGYTDTQYF.

This rearrangement joins TRBV12-3 or TRBV12-4 to TRBJ2-1; 7 nucleotides align to TRBD2. This CDR3 has 13 amino acids. The J segment lost 12 bases and the V segment lost 6 bases, leaving 11 bases of the junction unmatched. CDR3 amino acids: CASSYGTISGQFF. The CDR3 region has the DNA TGTGCCAGCAGCTACGGGACTATCAGTGGGCAGTTCTTC.

Note on this clone: Its ends do not fully match the called genes, so a read error is possible. J is TRBJ1-4 and V is TRBV6-5; D remains ambiguous. Germline-derived CDR1 and CDR2 are MNHEY and SVGAGI. The CDR3 contains 14 residues. CDR3 DNA sequence: TGTGCCAGCAGTGACTCCCCCCTCAAACGGGAACTGTTTTTT. Protein sequence: CASSDSPLKRELFF.

In regard to this clone: Other DNA sequences of this sample code for an identical CDR3. The rearrangement joins TRBV28 to TRBJ2-7, with TRBD2 matching over 10 bases. J gave up 3 bases and V 6 bases, and 5 bases lay outside the gene matches. Germline assignment: CDR1 MDHEN and CDR2 SYDVKM. CDR3 length equals 14 residues. CDR3 DNA sequence: TGTGCCAGCAGCCTGGCTAGCGGGAGCTACGAGCAGTACTTC. It specifies CASSLASGSYEQYF.